The subject of this entry is one T cell receptor (beta chain). The repertoire was sequenced with immunoSEQ multiplex PCR; TCRdb's copy has only in-frame clones and lacks some. Of 25,000 or so clones listed, 80% to 90% are singletons. This record comes from a study of blood T cell repertoires in COVID-19. Study information: Samples of COVID-19 (acute and convalescent) were obtained from the United States, Italy and Spain.

The source of this sequence is a human donor with acute or convalescent COVID-19. The donor label of this sample is uncertain. Sequenced: peripheral blood.

CDR3 DNA sequence: TGTGCCAGCAGCTTCGCAGGGAACTACGAGCAGTACTTC. It codes for CASSFAGNYEQYF. The chain carries TRBV7-9 and TRBJ2-7, with a tentative D call TRBD1 (5 bases). V lost 3 bases and J 3 bases, leaving 9 bases between the germline ends. The CDR3 is made up of 13 amino acids. Germline assignment: CDR1 SEHNR and CDR2 FQNEAQ (reference sequence).